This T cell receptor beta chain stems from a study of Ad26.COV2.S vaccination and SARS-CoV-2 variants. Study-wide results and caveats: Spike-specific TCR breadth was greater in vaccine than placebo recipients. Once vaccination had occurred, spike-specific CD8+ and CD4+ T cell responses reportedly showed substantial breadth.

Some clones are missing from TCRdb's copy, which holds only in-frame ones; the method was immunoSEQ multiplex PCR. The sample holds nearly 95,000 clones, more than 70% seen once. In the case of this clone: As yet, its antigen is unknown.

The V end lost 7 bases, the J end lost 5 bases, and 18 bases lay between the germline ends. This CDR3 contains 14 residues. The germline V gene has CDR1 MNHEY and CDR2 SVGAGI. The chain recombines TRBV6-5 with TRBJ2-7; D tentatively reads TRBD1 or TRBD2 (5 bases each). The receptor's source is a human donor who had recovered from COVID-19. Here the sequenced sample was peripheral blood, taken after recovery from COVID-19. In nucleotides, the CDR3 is TGTGCCAGCACGAGGGTTAACGAGGGGAACGAGCAGTACTTC. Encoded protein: CASTRVNEGNEQYF.